This TCR beta chain emerged from a study of Graves' ophthalmopathy and Graves' hyperthyroidism. Overall study findings and caveats: Most clonotypes expanded in thyroid above 0.001 frequency were present in blood too.

Amplification from RNA transcripts yielded the TCR beta CDR3 regions. HTBI primers primed a first-round RT-PCR, and a second-round multiplex PCR followed. TCRdb ran MiXCR on the multiplex PCR reads and lists one entry per CDR3 protein. This table holds some 240,000 distinct CDR3 sequences, roughly 50% found once. The CDR3 is 15 residues long. Worth noting for this clonotype: Its antigen is not known. At one boundary the junction diverges from the germline segment, which might be a read error.

The specimen sequenced was peripheral blood. V and J are TRBV12-3 or TRBV12-4 and TRBJ2-7; D call uncertain. The origin of this receptor is an adult man with Graves' ophthalmopathy. Written as DNA, the CDR3 is TGTGCCGGCAGTTTAGGGAAGATCCTATCCTACGAGCAGTACTTC. Protein sequence: CAGSLGKILSYEQYF.